This T cell receptor beta chain appears in the sequencing data of a study of blood T cell repertoires in COVID-19. Study in general: Samples taken during acute and convalescent COVID-19 were collected in the United States, Italy and Spain.

Germline trimming cut 5 bases from V and 14 bases from J; bases unmatched to any gene: 8. CDR3 size: 13 residues. Here immunoSEQ multiplex PCR was the method, and the copy in TCRdb shows in-frame clones only, minus some. This table has about 59,000 clones, 75% to 95% appearing once. The sample comprised peripheral blood. The chain is built from TRBV12-3 or TRBV12-4 and TRBJ1-6; 8 bases map to TRBD1. The TCR comes from a man older than 75 with acute or convalescent COVID-19. The CDR3 region is CASSVTGGSSLHF. CDR3 coding DNA: TGTGCCAGCAGTGTCACAGGGGGGAGCTCCCTCCACTTT.